This record concerns one T cell receptor beta chain sequence. Its matching antigen is unknown. The data were taken from a study of lymphopenia after photon versus proton radiotherapy. Study observations and caveats: Post-nadir TCR diversity decline inversely tracked overall survival among those who died. Authors raise, but do not show, better survival with proton therapy. Proton therapy kept repertoires fairly stable, unlike photons, which gained effector/memory cells.

V lost 4 bases to trimming and J lost 8 bases; unmatched junction nucleotides: 13. The CDR3 has 15 residues. Germline V gene sequence: CDR1 MNHNY, CDR2 SVGAGI (reference sequence). The method was immunoSEQ multiplex PCR; TCRdb's version includes in-frame clones alone and lacks a portion of them. Altogether roughly 20,000 clones are present, around 90% being singletons, with the ten largest covering around 6.3%. The source is a man between 60 and 75 years old with pancreatic cancer. V usage is TRBV6-6 and J usage is TRBJ1-1, with 7 bases identical to TRBD1. Sequences were derived from peripheral blood, sampled from a patient treated with photon-based radiotherapy. For the CDR3, the DNA is TGTGCCAGCAGTTCCCCAGACAGGGAGTTTATGGAAGCTTTCTTT. Amino acids: CASSSPDREFMEAFF.